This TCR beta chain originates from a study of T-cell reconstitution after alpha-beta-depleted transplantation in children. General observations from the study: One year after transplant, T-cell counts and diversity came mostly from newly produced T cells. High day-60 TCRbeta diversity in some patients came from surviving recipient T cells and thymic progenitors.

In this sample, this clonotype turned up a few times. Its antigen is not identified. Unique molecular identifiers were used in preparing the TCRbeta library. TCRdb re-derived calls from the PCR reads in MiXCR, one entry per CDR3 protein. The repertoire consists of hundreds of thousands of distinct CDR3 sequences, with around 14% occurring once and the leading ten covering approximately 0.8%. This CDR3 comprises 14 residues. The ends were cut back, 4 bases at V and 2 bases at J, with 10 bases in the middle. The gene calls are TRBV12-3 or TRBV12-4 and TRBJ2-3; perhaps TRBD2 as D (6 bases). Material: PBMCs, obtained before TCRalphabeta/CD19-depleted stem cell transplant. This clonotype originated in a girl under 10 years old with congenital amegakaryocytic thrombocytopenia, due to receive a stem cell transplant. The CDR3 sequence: CASSSDYYTDTQYF. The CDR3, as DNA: TGTGCCAGCAGTTCGGACTACTACACAGATACGCAGTATTTT.